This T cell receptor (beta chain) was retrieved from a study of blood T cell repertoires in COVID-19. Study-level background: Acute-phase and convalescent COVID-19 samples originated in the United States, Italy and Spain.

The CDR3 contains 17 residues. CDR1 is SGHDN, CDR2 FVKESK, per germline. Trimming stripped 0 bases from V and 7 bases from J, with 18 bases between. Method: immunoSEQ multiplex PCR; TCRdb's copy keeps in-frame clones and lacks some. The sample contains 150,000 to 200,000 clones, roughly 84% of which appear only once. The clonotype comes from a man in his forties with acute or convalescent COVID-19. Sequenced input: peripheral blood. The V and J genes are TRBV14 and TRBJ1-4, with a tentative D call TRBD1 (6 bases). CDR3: CASSQELGAGGSEKLFF. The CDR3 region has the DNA TGTGCCAGCAGCCAAGAATTGGGGGCGGGAGGGAGTGAAAAACTGTTTTTT.